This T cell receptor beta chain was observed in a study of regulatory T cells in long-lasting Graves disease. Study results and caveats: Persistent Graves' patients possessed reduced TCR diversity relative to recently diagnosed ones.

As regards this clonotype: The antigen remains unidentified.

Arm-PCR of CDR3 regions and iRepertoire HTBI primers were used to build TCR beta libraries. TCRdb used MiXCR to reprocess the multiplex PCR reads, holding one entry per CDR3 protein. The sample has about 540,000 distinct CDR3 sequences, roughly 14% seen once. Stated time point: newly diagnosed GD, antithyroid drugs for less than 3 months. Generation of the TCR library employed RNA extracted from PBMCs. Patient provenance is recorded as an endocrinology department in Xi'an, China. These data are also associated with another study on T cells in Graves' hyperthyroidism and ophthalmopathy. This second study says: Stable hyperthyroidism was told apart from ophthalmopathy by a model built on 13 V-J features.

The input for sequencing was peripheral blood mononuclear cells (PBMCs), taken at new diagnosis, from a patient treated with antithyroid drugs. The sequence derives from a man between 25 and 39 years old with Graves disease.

CDR3 loop: CATREWASDTQYF. DNA for the CDR3: TGTGCCACCAGGGAATGGGCCTCAGATACGCAGTATTTT. The V and J genes are TRBV27 and TRBJ2-3; TRBD1 might be the D (5 bases). This CDR3 spans 13 amino acids. The V and J ends lost 10 bases and 4 bases respectively, with 15 bases between them. Germline CDR1 reads MNHEY; CDR2 reads SMNVEV (reference sequence).